This T cell receptor (beta chain) was captured in a study of cytotoxic CD8 clonotypes in ibrutinib-treated CLL. Overall study context: Each sample contained, on average, roughly 260,000 productive templates and nearly 95,000 productive rearrangements.

With regard to this clone: Its cognate antigen is unknown. One end of the junction varies from germline; a read error may be responsible.

With sequencing, the targeted depth ranged from 1 in 200,000 to 1 in 1 million T cells. Sequencing used immunoSEQ multiplex PCR; TCRdb keeps in-frame clones, though not all of them. Of over 200,000 clones in the sample, 79% were seen once. Study outcomes and limitations: Collection times varied between progressing and sustained-remission patients. Under treatment, the uncommon public clonotypes either contracted or remained stable.

The germline gives CDR1 SGHTA, CDR2 FQGNSA. This CDR3 contains 13 residues. The source was PBMCs, collected after 12 months of ibrutinib treatment. The TCR was taken from a human donor with chronic lymphocytic leukemia. The V and J genes are TRBV7-2 and TRBJ2-1, with TRBD2 matching over 11 bases. In DNA form, the CDR3 reads TGTGCCAGCAGCTTAAGACTAGCGGGGTCCAGCATCTTC. This sequence encodes CASSLRLAGSSIF.